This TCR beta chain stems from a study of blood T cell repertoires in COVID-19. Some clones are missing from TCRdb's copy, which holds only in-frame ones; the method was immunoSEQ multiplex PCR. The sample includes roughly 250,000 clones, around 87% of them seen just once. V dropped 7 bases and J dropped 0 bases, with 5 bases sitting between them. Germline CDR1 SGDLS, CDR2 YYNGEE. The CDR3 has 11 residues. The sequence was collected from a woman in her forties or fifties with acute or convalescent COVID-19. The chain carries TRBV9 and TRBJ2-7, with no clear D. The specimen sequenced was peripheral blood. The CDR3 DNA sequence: TGTGCCAGCTCGTCCTCCTACGAGCAGTACTTC. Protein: CASSSSYEQYF.